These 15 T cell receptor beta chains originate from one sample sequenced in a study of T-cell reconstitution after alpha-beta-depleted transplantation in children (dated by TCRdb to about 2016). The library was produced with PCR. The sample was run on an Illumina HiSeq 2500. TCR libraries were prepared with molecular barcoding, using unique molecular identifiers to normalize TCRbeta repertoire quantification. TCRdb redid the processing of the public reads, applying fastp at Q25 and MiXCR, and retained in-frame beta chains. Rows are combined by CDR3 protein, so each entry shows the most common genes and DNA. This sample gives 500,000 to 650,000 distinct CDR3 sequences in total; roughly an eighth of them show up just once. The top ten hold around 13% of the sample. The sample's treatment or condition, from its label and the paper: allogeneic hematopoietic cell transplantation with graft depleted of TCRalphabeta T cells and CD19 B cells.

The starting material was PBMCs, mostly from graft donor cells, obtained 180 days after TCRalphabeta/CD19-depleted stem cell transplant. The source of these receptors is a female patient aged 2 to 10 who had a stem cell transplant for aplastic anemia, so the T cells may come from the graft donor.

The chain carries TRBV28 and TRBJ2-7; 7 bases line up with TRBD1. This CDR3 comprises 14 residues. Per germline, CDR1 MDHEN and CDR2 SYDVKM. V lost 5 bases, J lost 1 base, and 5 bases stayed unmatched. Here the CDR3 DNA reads TGTGCCAGCAGTCCGGGACAGCCATCCTACGAGCAGTACTTC. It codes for CASSPGQPSYEQYF.

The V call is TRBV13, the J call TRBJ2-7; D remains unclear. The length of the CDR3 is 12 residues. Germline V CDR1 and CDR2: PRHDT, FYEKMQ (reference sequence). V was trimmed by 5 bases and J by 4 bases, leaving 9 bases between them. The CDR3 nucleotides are TGTGCCAGCAGCCTCTCGAAGTACGAGCAGTACTTC. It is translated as CASSLSKYEQYF.

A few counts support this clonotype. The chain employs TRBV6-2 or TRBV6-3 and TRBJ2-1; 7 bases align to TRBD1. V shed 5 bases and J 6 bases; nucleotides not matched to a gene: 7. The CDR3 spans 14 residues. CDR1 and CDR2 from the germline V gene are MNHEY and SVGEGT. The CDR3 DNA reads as TGTGCCAGCAGTGACAGGGTCCTGGGCAATGAGCAGTTCTTC. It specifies CASSDRVLGNEQFF.

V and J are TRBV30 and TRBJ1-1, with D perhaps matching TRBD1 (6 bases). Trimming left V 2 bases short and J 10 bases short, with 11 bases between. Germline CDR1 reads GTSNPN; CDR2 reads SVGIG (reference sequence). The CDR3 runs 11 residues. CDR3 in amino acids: CAWSFRGPAFF. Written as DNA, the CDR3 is TGTGCCTGGAGTTTCAGGGGACCAGCTTTCTTT.

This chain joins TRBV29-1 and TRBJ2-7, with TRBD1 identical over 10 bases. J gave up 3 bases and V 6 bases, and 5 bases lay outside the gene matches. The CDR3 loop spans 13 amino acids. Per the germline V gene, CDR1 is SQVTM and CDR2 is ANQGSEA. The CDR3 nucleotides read TGCAGCGTAGCCGGGACAGGGGACTACGAGCAGTACTTC. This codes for CSVAGTGDYEQYF.

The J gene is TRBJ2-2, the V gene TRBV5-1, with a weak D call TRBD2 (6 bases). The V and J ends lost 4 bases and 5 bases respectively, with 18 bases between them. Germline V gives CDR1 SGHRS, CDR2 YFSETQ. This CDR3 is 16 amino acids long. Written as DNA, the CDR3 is TGCGCCAGCAGCCCCCCCGGGAGCGGAGCTACCGGGGAGCTGTTTTTT. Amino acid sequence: CASSPPGSGATGELFF. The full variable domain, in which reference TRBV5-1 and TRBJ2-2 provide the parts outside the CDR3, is KAGVTQTPRYLIKTRGQQVTLSCSPISGHRSVSWYQQTPGQGLQFLFEYFSETQRNKGNFPGRFSGRQFSNSRSEMNVSTLELGDSALYLCASSPPGSGATGELFFGEGSRLTVL.

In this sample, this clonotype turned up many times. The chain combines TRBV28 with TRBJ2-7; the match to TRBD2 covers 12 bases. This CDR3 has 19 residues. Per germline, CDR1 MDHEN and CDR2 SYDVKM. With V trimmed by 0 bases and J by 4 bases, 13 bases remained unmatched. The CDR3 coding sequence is TGTGCCAGCAGTTTATGGATTATCAAGACTAGCGGGAGAAAGTACGAGCAGTACTTC. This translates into CASSLWIIKTSGRKYEQYF. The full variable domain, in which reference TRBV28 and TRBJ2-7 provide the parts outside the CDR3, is DVKVTQSSRYLVKRTGEKVFLECVQDMDHENMFWYRQDPGLGLRLIYFSYDVKMKEKGDIPEGYSVSREKKERFSLILESASTNQTSMYLCASSLWIIKTSGRKYEQYFGPGTRLTVT.

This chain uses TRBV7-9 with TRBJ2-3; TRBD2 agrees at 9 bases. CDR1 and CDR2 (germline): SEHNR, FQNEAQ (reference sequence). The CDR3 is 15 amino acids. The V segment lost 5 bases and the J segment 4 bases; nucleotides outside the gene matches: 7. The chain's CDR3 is CASSRLAGLSDTQYF. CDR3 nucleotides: TGTGCCAGCAGCCGCCTAGCGGGATTGTCAGATACGCAGTATTTT.

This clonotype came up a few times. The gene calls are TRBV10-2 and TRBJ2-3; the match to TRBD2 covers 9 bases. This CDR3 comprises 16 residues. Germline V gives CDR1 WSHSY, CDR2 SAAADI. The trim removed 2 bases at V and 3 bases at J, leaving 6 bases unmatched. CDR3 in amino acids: CASSELGGRVTDTQYF. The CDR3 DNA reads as TGCGCCAGCAGTGAGCTGGGCGGGAGGGTAACAGATACGCAGTATTTT.

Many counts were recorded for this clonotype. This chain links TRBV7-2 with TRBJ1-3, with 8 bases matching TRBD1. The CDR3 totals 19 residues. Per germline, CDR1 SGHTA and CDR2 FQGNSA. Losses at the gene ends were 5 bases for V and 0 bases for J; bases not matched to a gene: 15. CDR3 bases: TGTGCCAGCAGCGTCCCCGGGACAGGCCCATTTTACTCTGGAAACACCATATATTTT. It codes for CASSVPGTGPFYSGNTIYF.

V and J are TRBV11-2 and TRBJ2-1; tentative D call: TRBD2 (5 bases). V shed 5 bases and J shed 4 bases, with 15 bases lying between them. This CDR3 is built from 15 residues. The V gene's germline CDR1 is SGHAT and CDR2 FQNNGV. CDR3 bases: TGTGCCAGCAGCCCAAAGCGGCTACCTTACAATGAGCAGTTCTTC. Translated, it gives CASSPKRLPYNEQFF.

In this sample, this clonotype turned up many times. The CDR3 region is CASSLDGRSAYNEQFF. In DNA form, the CDR3 reads TGCGCCAGCAGCTTAGACGGGAGGTCCGCCTACAATGAGCAGTTCTTC. The chain joins TRBV5-1 to TRBJ2-1; the match to TRBD2 covers 7 bases. Germline V lookup: CDR1 SGHRS, CDR2 YFSETQ. The CDR3 runs 16 residues. V trimming: 2 bases; J trimming: 2 bases; junction bases outside the gene matches: 7.

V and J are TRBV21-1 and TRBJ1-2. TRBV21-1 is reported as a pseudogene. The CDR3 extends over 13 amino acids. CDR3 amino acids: CASSKEEGFGYTF. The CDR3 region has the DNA TGTGCCAGCAGCAAAGAGGAGGGCTTTGGCTACACCTTC.

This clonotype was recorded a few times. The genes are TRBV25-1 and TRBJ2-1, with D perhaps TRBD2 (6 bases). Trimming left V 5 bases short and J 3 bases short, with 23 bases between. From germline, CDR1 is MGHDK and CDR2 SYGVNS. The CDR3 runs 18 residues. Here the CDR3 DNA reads TGTGCCAGCAGTATCCGGGGTACTTGGGGGGAGGTCTACAATGAGCAGTTCTTC. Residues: CASSIRGTWGEVYNEQFF.

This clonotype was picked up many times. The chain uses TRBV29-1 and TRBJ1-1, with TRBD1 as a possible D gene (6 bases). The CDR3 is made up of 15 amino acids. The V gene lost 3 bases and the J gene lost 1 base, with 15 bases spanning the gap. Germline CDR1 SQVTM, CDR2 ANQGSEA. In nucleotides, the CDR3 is TGCAGCGTTGAGCTTCGGGGGGCAAAGAACACTGAAGCTTTCTTT. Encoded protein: CSVELRGAKNTEAFF.